The rows below give T cell receptor beta chains drawn from one sample of a study of OX40 agonist ivuxolimab in advanced cancers. Sequencing used immunoSEQ multiplex PCR; TCRdb keeps in-frame clones, though not all of them. The profile shows around 53,000 clones, 70% to 90% of them singletons. Sample: CD4+ or CD8+ T cells sorted from blood, taken in a trial of the OX40 agonist ivuxolimab. The receptors were sampled from an adult with an advanced solid tumor such as melanoma, head and neck, liver or kidney cancer. Both conserved end residues are part of each CDR3. D genes are given only for firm matches. The size entry is marked missing in some rows and otherwise reads once, few, many or a size class.

len: 15; v_gene: TRBV19; abundance: NA; d_gene: TRBD2; j_gene: TRBJ2-3; CDR3nt: TGTGCCAGTAGTATCCCAGCGGGGGGCCTAGATACGCAGTATTTT; CDR3aa: CASSIPAGGLDTQYF
len: 13; v_gene: TRBV18; abundance: NA; d_gene: NA; j_gene: TRBJ2-7; CDR3nt: TGTGCCAGCTCACTCCCCGAAACCTACGAGCAGTACTTC; CDR3aa: CASSLPETYEQYF
len: 15; v_gene: TRBV5-4; abundance: NA; d_gene: NA; j_gene: TRBJ1-6; CDR3nt: TGTGCCAGCAGCGTTGGACAGCACTATAATTCACCCCTCCACTTT; CDR3aa: CASSVGQHYNSPLHF
len: 14; v_gene: TRBV2; abundance: few; d_gene: NA; j_gene: TRBJ2-5; CDR3nt: TGTGCCAGCAAACGGGACAAAGGGCGAGAGACCCAGTACTTC; CDR3aa: CASKRDKGRETQYF
len: 16; v_gene: TRBV7-2; abundance: NA; d_gene: NA; j_gene: TRBJ2-1; CDR3nt: TGTGCCAGCTCAGTGAGAGGAAGACAAACTTATAATGAGCAGTTCTTC; CDR3aa: CASSVRGRQTYNEQFF
len: 14; v_gene: TRBV6-1; abundance: medium-sized; d_gene: NA; j_gene: TRBJ1-4; CDR3nt: TGTGCCAGCAGACGGACTGCTGGCGGGGAAAAACTGTTTTTT; CDR3aa: CASRRTAGGEKLFF
len: 18; v_gene: TRBV9; abundance: NA; d_gene: NA; j_gene: TRBJ1-3; CDR3nt: TGTGCCAGCAGTCCCGGGGGCTTGGAAAGGTACTCTGGAAACACCATATATTTT; CDR3aa: CASSPGGLERYSGNTIYF
len: 15; v_gene: TRBV4-3; abundance: NA; d_gene: TRBD2; j_gene: TRBJ2-1; CDR3nt: TGCGCCAGCAGCCAAGGACTAGCCTCCTCCAATGAGCAGTTCTTC; CDR3aa: CASSQGLASSNEQFF
len: 10; v_gene: TRBV19; abundance: NA; d_gene: TRBD2; j_gene: TRBJ2-7; CDR3nt: TGTGCCAGTATTCCTCGGGGGGGGCGCTTC; CDR3aa: CASIPRGGRF
len: 13; v_gene: TRBV2; abundance: NA; d_gene: TRBD1; j_gene: TRBJ1-5; CDR3nt: TGTGCCAGCAGCCTAGGGGGCGATCAGCCCCAGCATTTT; CDR3aa: CASSLGGDQPQHF
len: 14; v_gene: TRBV19; abundance: NA; d_gene: TRBD2; j_gene: TRBJ2-1; CDR3nt: TGTGCCAGTACCGATCCCGGACTAGTTGGAAGGCAGTTCTTC; CDR3aa: CASTDPGLVGRQFF
len: 15; v_gene: TRBV14; abundance: NA; d_gene: NA; j_gene: TRBJ1-4; CDR3nt: TGTGCCAGCAGCCAAGCGAGACAGTTTAATGAAAAACTGTTTTTT; CDR3aa: CASSQARQFNEKLFF
len: 15; v_gene: TRBV11-3; abundance: medium-sized; d_gene: NA; j_gene: TRBJ1-4; CDR3nt: TGTGCCAGCAGCTTAGCCCCTACAACTAATGAAAAACTGTTTTTT; CDR3aa: CASSLAPTTNEKLFF
len: 15; v_gene: TRBV7-2; abundance: NA; d_gene: TRBD1; j_gene: TRBJ1-5; CDR3nt: TGTGCCAGCAGCTCCGGACAGGGTCACAATCAGCCCCAGCATTTT; CDR3aa: CASSSGQGHNQPQHF
len: 16; v_gene: TRBV4-3; abundance: NA; d_gene: TRBD1; j_gene: TRBJ1-1; CDR3nt: TGCGCCAGCAGCCCCCAACCGGGACAGGGGAGCACTGAAGCTTTCTTT; CDR3aa: CASSPQPGQGSTEAFF
len: 13; v_gene: TRBV11-3; abundance: NA; d_gene: NA; j_gene: TRBJ2-7; CDR3nt: TGTGCCAGCAGCCCGTCCCGACAGAACGAGCAGTACTTC; CDR3aa: CASSPSRQNEQYF
len: 13; v_gene: TRBV18; abundance: NA; d_gene: NA; j_gene: TRBJ2-1; CDR3nt: TGTGCCAGCTCACAACCGGGAACGAATGAGCAGTTCTTC; CDR3aa: CASSQPGTNEQFF
len: 15; v_gene: TRBV6-5; abundance: NA; d_gene: TRBD1; j_gene: TRBJ1-2; CDR3nt: TGTGCCAGCAGTTACTCGCAGGGGGCTCCTTATGGCTACACCTTC; CDR3aa: CASSYSQGAPYGYTF
len: 15; v_gene: TRBV7-3; abundance: NA; d_gene: TRBD1; j_gene: TRBJ2-3; CDR3nt: TGTGCCAGCAGCCTCAACGGACAGGGGACAGATACGCAGTATTTT; CDR3aa: CASSLNGQGTDTQYF
len: 15; v_gene: TRBV6-5; abundance: NA; d_gene: NA; j_gene: TRBJ1-3; CDR3nt: TGTGCCAGCAGTAACCCCCGGGGGGCCGGAAACACCATATATTTT; CDR3aa: CASSNPRGAGNTIYF
len: 13; v_gene: TRBV7-3; abundance: once; d_gene: NA; j_gene: TRBJ2-2; CDR3nt: TGTGCCAGCAGCTTAAAACACAACGGGGAGCTGTTTTTT; CDR3aa: CASSLKHNGELFF
len: 12; v_gene: TRBV7-2; abundance: NA; d_gene: NA; j_gene: TRBJ2-7; CDR3nt: TGTGCCAGCAGCCCCAGGGGAGACGAGCAGTACTTC; CDR3aa: CASSPRGDEQYF
len: 16; v_gene: TRBV19; abundance: NA; d_gene: TRBD2; j_gene: TRBJ2-7; CDR3nt: TGTGCCAGTAGTTTGTCTAGCGGGGTCACCTCCTACGAGCAGTACTTC; CDR3aa: CASSLSSGVTSYEQYF
len: 17; v_gene: TRBV27; abundance: NA; d_gene: TRBD2; j_gene: TRBJ2-7; CDR3nt: TGTGCCAGCAAACCGTTACCTATAGCGGGAGTGAACTACGAGCAGTACTTC; CDR3aa: CASKPLPIAGVNYEQYF
len: 16; v_gene: TRBV2; abundance: NA; d_gene: NA; j_gene: TRBJ1-6; CDR3nt: TGTGCCAGCAGTTTAAGGGAAAGCTCCTATAATTCACCCCTCCACTTT; CDR3aa: CASSLRESSYNSPLHF
len: 13; v_gene: TRBV10-3; abundance: NA; d_gene: NA; j_gene: TRBJ1-2; CDR3nt: TGTGCCATCAGTACAGACATCGCGGATGGCTACACCTTC; CDR3aa: CAISTDIADGYTF
len: 19; v_gene: TRBV7-9; abundance: once; d_gene: NA; j_gene: TRBJ2-5; CDR3nt: TGTGCCAGCAGCTTAGTTGGGGGAGAGGGGCTACGGGGCCAAGAGACCCAGTACTTC; CDR3aa: CASSLVGGEGLRGQETQYF
len: 16; v_gene: TRBV19; abundance: NA; d_gene: NA; j_gene: TRBJ1-3; CDR3nt: TGTGCCAGTAGTGCTTACAGGGCCCCCTCTGGAAACACCATATATTTT; CDR3aa: CASSAYRAPSGNTIYF
len: 15; v_gene: TRBV7-9; abundance: NA; d_gene: TRBD1; j_gene: TRBJ1-5; CDR3nt: TGTGCCAGCAGCGATGGACAGGGGGTCAATCAGCCCCAGCATTTT; CDR3aa: CASSDGQGVNQPQHF
len: 14; v_gene: TRBV5-1; abundance: NA; d_gene: TRBD1; j_gene: TRBJ2-1; CDR3nt: TGCGCCAGCGGGCGGACAGGGGGCGGGGATGAGCAGTTCTTC; CDR3aa: CASGRTGGGDEQFF
len: 13; v_gene: TRBV18; abundance: NA; d_gene: TRBD1; j_gene: TRBJ2-7; CDR3nt: TGTGCCAGCTCAACGACAGGGCTCTACGAGCAGTACTTC; CDR3aa: CASSTTGLYEQYF
len: 20; v_gene: TRBV4-3; abundance: NA; d_gene: TRBD2; j_gene: TRBJ2-2; CDR3nt: TGCGCCAGCAGCCAAGCCGGACTAGCGGGGGGCCGGGTGGGGACCGGGGAGCTGTTTTTT; CDR3aa: CASSQAGLAGGRVGTGELFF
len: 13; v_gene: TRBV5-8; abundance: NA; d_gene: NA; j_gene: TRBJ2-1; CDR3nt: TGTGCCAGCACCCCGGGGACGTACAATGAGCAGTTCTTC; CDR3aa: CASTPGTYNEQFF
len: 14; v_gene: TRBV7-9; abundance: NA; d_gene: NA; j_gene: TRBJ2-4; CDR3nt: TGTGCCAGCAGCCGACGGGGGCTTGGAAACATTCAGTACTTC; CDR3aa: CASSRRGLGNIQYF
len: 17; v_gene: TRBV9; abundance: NA; d_gene: TRBD1; j_gene: TRBJ1-2; CDR3nt: TGTGCCAGCAGCGTAGCCCCGGACAGGGGGTCCAACTATGGCTACACCTTC; CDR3aa: CASSVAPDRGSNYGYTF
len: 12; v_gene: TRBV7-3; abundance: NA; d_gene: TRBD1; j_gene: TRBJ1-1; CDR3nt: TGTGCCAGCAGCTCAGGACAGGGTGAGGCTTTCTTT; CDR3aa: CASSSGQGEAFF
len: 15; v_gene: TRBV9; abundance: NA; d_gene: TRBD1; j_gene: TRBJ1-2; CDR3nt: TGTGCCAGCAGTGTACCGGACAGGACGGACTATGGCTACACCTTC; CDR3aa: CASSVPDRTDYGYTF
len: 12; v_gene: TRBV5-1; abundance: NA; d_gene: NA; j_gene: TRBJ2-1; CDR3nt: TGCGCCAGCAGCTCCCAAGGGAATGAGCAGTTCTTC; CDR3aa: CASSSQGNEQFF
len: 15; v_gene: TRBV30; abundance: NA; d_gene: NA; j_gene: TRBJ1-3; CDR3nt: TGTGCCTGGAGACTAAAGGACAGCTCTGGAAACACCATATATTTT; CDR3aa: CAWRLKDSSGNTIYF
len: 13; v_gene: TRBV6-5; abundance: NA; d_gene: TRBD1; j_gene: TRBJ2-7; CDR3nt: TGTGCCAGCAGTCACACAGGGGCCTACGAGCAGTACTTC; CDR3aa: CASSHTGAYEQYF
len: 16; v_gene: TRBV15; abundance: NA; d_gene: NA; j_gene: TRBJ1-3; CDR3nt: TGTGCCACCAGCAGAGATATGGGGGCAGATGGAAACACCATATATTTT; CDR3aa: CATSRDMGADGNTIYF
len: 14; v_gene: TRBV5-1; abundance: NA; d_gene: NA; j_gene: TRBJ2-6; CDR3nt: TGCGCCAGCAGCTTCGACTCTGGGGCCAACGTCCTGACTTTC; CDR3aa: CASSFDSGANVLTF
len: 13; v_gene: TRBV29-1; abundance: NA; d_gene: NA; j_gene: TRBJ2-7; CDR3nt: TGCAGCGTTTCCGACAGCCGAAAATCCGAGCAGTACTTC; CDR3aa: CSVSDSRKSEQYF
len: 12; v_gene: TRBV2; abundance: NA; d_gene: NA; j_gene: TRBJ2-3; CDR3nt: TGTGCCAGCACTAGCGATCTAGATACGCAGTATTTT; CDR3aa: CASTSDLDTQYF